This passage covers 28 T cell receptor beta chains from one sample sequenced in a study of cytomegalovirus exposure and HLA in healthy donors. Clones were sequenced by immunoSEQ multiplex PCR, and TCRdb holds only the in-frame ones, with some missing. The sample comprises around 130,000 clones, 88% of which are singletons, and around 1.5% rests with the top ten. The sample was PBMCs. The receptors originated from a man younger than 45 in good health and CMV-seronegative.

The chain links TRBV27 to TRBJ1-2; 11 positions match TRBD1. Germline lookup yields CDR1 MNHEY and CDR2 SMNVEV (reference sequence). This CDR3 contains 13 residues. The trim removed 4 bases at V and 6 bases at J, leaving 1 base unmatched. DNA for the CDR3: TGTGCCAGCAGTTCGGACAGGGGGCATGGCTACACCTTC. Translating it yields CASSSDRGHGYTF.

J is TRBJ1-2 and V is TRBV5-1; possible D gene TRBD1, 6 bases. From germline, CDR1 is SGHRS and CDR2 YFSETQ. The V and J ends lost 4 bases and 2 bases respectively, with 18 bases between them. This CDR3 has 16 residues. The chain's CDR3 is CASSTRAGVGNYGYTF. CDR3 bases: TGCGCCAGCAGCACAAGAGCAGGGGTAGGAAACTATGGCTACACCTTC.

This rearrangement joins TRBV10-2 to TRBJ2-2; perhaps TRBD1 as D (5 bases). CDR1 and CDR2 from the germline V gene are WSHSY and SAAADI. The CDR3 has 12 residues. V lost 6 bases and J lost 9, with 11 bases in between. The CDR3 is CASRPGQWELFF. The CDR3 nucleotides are TGCGCCAGCAGGCCTGGACAATGGGAGCTGTTTTTT.

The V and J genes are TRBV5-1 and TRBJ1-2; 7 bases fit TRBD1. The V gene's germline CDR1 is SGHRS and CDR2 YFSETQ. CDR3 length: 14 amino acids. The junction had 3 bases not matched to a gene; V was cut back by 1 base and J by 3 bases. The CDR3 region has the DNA TGCGCCAGCAGCTTGTCAGGGACAGACTATGGCTACACCTTC. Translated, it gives CASSLSGTDYGYTF.

The CDR3 protein is CSVRKISNEQYF. The DNA of the CDR3 is TGCAGCGTTAGAAAGATAAGCAACGAGCAGTACTTC. The chain links TRBV29-1 to TRBJ2-7, with unresolved D. This CDR3 region has 12 residues. Germline loops: CDR1 SQVTM, CDR2 ANQGSEA. V lost 5 bases and J lost 5, with 13 bases in between.

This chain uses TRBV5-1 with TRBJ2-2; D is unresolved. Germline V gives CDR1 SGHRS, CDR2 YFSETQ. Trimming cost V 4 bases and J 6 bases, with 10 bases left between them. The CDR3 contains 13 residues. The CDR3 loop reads CASSEASAGELFF. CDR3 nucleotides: TGCGCCAGCAGCGAGGCTTCGGCCGGGGAGCTGTTTTTT.

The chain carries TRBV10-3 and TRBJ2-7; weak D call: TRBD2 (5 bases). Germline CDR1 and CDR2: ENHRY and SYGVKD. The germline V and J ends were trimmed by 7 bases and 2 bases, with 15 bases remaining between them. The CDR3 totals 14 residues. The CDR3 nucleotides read TGTGCCATCACCTCGCGGGCCCCAGCCTACGAGCAGTACTTC. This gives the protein CAITSRAPAYEQYF.

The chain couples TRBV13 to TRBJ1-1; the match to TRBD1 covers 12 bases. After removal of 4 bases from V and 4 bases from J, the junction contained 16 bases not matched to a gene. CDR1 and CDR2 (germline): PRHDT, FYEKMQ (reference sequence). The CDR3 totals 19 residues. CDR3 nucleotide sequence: TGTGCCAGCAGCTCGTCCACCGGGACAGGGGGCGCATTATTCACTGAAGCTTTCTTT. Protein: CASSSSTGTGGALFTEAFF.

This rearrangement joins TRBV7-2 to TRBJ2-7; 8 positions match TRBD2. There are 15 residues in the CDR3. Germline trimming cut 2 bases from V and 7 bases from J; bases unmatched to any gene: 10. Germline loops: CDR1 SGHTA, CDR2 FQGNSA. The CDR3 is CASSLRPAGGGEQYF. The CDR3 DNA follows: TGTGCCAGCAGCTTACGTCCGGCGGGAGGAGGTGAGCAGTACTTC.

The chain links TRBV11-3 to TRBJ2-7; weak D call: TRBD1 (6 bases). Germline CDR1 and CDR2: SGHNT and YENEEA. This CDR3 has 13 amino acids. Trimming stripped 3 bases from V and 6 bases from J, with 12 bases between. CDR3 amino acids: CASSLGRGSEQYF. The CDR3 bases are TGTGCCAGCAGCTTGGGCAGGGGATCCGAGCAGTACTTC.

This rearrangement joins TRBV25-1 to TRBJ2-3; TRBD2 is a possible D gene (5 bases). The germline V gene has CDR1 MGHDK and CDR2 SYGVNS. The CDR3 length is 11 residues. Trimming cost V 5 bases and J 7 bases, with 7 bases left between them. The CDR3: CASSPGNTQYF. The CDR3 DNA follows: TGTGCCAGCAGTCCGGGGAATACGCAGTATTTT.

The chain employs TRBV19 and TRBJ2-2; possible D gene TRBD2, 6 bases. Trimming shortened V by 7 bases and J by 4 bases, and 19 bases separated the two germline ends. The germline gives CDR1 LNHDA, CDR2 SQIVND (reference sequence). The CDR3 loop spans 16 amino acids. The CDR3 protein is CASTRVGGETTGELFF. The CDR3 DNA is TGTGCCAGTACTAGGGTGGGGGGTGAAACCACCGGGGAGCTGTTTTTT.

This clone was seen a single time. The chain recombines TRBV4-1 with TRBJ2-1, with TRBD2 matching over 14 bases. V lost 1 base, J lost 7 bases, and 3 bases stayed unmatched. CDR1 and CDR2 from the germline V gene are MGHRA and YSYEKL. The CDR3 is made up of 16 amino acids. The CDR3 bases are TGCGCCAGCAGCCAAGCGGGACTAGCGGGAGAGAATGAGCAGTTCTTC. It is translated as CASSQAGLAGENEQFF.

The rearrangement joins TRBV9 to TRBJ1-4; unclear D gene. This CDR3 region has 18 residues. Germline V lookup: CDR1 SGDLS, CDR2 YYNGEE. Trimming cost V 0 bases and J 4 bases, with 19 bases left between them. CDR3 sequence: CASSVEGSSSPGNEKLFF. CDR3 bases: TGTGCCAGCAGCGTAGAAGGGAGCAGTTCCCCGGGTAATGAAAAACTGTTTTTT.

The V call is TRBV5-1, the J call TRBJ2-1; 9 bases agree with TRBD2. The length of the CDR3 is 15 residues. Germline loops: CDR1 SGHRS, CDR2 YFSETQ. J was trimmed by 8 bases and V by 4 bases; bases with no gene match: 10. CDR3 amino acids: CASSRGLAGYDEQFF. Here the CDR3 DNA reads TGCGCCAGCAGCCGCGGCCTAGCGGGATATGATGAGCAGTTCTTC.

Here the CDR3 reads CASSDRMNSPLHF. In DNA, the CDR3 is TGTGCCAGTTCGGACAGGATGAATTCACCCCTCCACTTT. This chain links TRBV19 with TRBJ1-6; 7 bases map to TRBD1. This CDR3 contains 13 residues. Trimming removed 8 bases from V and 7 bases from J; junction bases left unmatched: 5. CDR1 is LNHDA and CDR2 is SQIVND in the germline V gene (reference sequence).

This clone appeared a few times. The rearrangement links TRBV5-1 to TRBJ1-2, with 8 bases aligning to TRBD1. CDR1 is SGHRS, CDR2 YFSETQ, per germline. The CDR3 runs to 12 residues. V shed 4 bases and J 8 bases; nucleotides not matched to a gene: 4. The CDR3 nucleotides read TGCGCCAGCAGCCCCCGGGACAGGGGCTACACCTTC. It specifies CASSPRDRGYTF.

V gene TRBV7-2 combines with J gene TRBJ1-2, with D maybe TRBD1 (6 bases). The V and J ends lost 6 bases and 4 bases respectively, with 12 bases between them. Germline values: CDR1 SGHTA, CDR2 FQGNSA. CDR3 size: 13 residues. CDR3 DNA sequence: TGTGCCAGCAGTGCGGACAGATCCTATGGCTACACCTTC. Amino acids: CASSADRSYGYTF.

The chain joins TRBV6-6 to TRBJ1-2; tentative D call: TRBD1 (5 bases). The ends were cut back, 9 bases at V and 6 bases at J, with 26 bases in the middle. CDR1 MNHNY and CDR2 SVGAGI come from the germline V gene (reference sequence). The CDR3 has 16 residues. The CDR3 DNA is TGTGCCAGTGTAGAAGAGATCCTAGGCCAGGGAAATGGCTACACCTTC. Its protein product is CASVEEILGQGNGYTF.

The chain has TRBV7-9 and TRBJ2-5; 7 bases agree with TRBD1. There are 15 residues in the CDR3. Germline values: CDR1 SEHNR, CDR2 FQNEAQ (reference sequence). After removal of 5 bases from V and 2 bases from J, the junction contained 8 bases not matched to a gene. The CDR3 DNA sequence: TGTGCCAGCAGCAAAGGAAGGACAGGACAAGAGACCCAGTACTTC. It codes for CASSKGRTGQETQYF.

This chain's CDR3 is CASSSAGSYGYTF. The CDR3, as DNA: TGTGCCAGCAGTTCCGCCGGGAGCTATGGCTACACCTTC. The chain carries TRBV6-5 and TRBJ1-2; D is uncertain. Germline V gives CDR1 MNHEY, CDR2 SVGAGI. Trimming stripped 4 bases from V and 4 bases from J, with 10 bases between. The CDR3 loop spans 13 amino acids.

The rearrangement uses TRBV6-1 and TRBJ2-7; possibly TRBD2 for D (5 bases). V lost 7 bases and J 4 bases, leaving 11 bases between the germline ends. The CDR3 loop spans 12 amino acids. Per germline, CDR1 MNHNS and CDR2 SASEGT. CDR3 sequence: CASIPEGYEQYF. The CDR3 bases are TGTGCCAGCATCCCCGAGGGATACGAGCAGTACTTC.

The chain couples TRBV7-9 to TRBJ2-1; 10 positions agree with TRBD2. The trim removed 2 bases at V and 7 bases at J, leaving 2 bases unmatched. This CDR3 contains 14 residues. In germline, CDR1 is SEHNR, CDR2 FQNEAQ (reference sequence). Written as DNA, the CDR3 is TGTGCCAGCAGCTTAATAGCGGGAGGTAATGAGCAGTTCTTC. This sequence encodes CASSLIAGGNEQFF. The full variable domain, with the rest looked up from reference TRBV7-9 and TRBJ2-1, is DTGVSQNPRHKITKRGQNVTFRCDPISEHNRLYWYRQTLGQGPEFLTYFQNEAQLEKSRLLSDRFSAERPKGSFSTLEIQRTEQGDSAMYLCASSLIAGGNEQFFGPGTRLTVL.

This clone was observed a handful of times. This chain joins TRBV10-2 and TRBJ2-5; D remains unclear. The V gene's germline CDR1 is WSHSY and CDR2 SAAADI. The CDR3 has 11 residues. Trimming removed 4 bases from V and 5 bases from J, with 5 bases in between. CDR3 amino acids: CASSAVETQYF. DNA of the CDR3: TGCGCCAGCAGTGCGGTGGAGACCCAGTACTTC.

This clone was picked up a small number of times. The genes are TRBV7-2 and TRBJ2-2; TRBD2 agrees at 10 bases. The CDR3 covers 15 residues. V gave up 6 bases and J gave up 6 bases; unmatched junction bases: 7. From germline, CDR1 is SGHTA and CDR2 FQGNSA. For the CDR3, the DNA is TGTGCCAGCAGGTCTGTAGCGGGAGGAGCCGGGGAGCTGTTTTTT. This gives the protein CASRSVAGGAGELFF. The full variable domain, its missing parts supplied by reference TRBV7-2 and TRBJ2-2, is GAGVSQSPSNKVTEKGKDVELRCDPISGHTALYWYRQSLGQGLEFLIYFQGNSAPDKSGLPSDRFSAERTGGSVSTLTIQRTQQEDSAVYLCASRSVAGGAGELFFGEGSRLTVL.

The CDR3 region has the DNA TGCGCCAGCCGGGAACTGAACACTGAAGCTTTCTTT. Its translation is CASRELNTEAFF. The chain has TRBV5-1 and TRBJ1-1; D gene ambiguous. CDR3 length: 12 amino acids. With 7 bases removed from V and 0 bases from J, the gap between germline ends came to 7 bases. Germline V gene sequence: CDR1 SGHRS, CDR2 YFSETQ.

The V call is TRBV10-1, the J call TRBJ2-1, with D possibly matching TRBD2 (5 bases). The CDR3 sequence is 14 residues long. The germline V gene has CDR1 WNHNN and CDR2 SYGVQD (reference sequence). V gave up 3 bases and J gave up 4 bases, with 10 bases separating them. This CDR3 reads CASSEGAAYNEQFF. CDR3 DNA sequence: TGCGCCAGCAGTGAAGGAGCGGCATACAATGAGCAGTTCTTC.

The CDR3 nucleotides read TGTGCCAGCAGCCCTCTATCGGGACAGGGGGACCCCTACGAGCAGTACTTC. Translated, it gives CASSPLSGQGDPYEQYF. The chain employs TRBV14 and TRBJ2-7, with 11 bases aligning to TRBD1. Looked up from germline, CDR1 is SGHDN and CDR2 is FVKESK. CDR3 length equals 17 residues. Losses at the gene ends were 4 bases for V and 2 bases for J; bases not matched to a gene: 10.